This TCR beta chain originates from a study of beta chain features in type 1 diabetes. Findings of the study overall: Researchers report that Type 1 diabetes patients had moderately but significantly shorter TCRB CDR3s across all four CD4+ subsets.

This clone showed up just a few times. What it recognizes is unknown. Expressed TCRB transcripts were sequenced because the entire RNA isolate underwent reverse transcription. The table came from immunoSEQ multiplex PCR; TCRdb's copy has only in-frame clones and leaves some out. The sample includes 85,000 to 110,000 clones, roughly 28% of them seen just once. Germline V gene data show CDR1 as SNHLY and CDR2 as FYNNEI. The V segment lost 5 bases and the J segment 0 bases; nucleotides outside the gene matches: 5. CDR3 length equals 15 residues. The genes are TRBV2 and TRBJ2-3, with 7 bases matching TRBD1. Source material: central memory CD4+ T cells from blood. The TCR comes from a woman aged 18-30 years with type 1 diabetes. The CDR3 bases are TGTGCCAGCAGTAGGGACAGAGCTAGCACAGATACGCAGTATTTT. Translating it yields CASSRDRASTDTQYF. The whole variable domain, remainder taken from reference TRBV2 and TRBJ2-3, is EPEVTQTPSHQVTQMGQEVILRCVPISNHLYFYWYRQILGQKVEFLVSFYNNEISEKSEIFDDQFSVERPDGSNFTLKIRSTKLEDSAMYFCASSRDRASTDTQYFGPGTRLTVL.